What follows are 9 T cell receptor beta chains derived from one specimen sequenced in a study of graft-versus-host responses after intestinal transplantation. Sequencing was performed with immunoSEQ multiplex PCR; in TCRdb, only in-frame clones are kept and a portion is missing. The data hold some 7,200 clones, with around two thirds observed a single time. Graft tissue processing released intraepithelial and lamina propria lymphocytes. Source: ileum tissue, taken about 8 weeks after transplant. These receptors originate from a human patient who received an intestinal transplant, so some T cells may come from the graft donor.

This chain joins TRBV7-8 and TRBJ1-6, with D possibly TRBD1 on 6 matching bases. The length of the CDR3 is 15 residues. The V gene lost 2 bases and the J gene lost 5 bases, with 10 bases spanning the gap. Germline CDR1 is SGHVS and CDR2 is FQNEAQ. CDR3 sequence (DNA): TGTGCCAGCAGCTTAACAACAGGGAATAATTCACCCCTCCACTTT. As protein: CASSLTTGNNSPLHF. Combining the CDR3 with reference TRBV7-8 and TRBJ1-6 gives the whole variable domain GAGVSQSPRYKVAKRGQDVALRCDPISGHVSLFWYQQALGQGPEFLTYFQNEAQLDKSGLPSDRFFAERPEGSVSTLKIQRTQQEDSAVYLCASSLTTGNNSPLHFGNGTRLTVT.

Turning to this clone: Lacking the conserved final phenylalanine or tryptophan, this CDR3 likely reflects a read error. In DNA form, the CDR3 reads TGTGCCAGTAGTTCCGACAGGGGAGCCTATGGCTACACCCTC. The encoded protein is CASSSDRGAYGYTL. This chain links TRBV19 with TRBJ1-2, with 8 bases matching TRBD1. Trimming at V came to 5 bases and at J to 4 bases, leaving 6 bases not matched to a gene. Germline assignment: CDR1 LNHDA and CDR2 SQIVND (reference sequence). The CDR3 is made up of 14 amino acids.

V usage is TRBV4-1 and J usage is TRBJ1-2, with 7 bases that match TRBD1. The CDR3 is made up of 16 amino acids. V shed 0 bases and J 4 bases; nucleotides not matched to a gene: 8. CDR1 and CDR2 from the germline V gene are MGHRA and YSYEKL. CDR3 amino acids: CASSQDPRQGGYGYTF. CDR3 coding DNA: TGCGCCAGCAGCCAAGATCCCCGACAGGGTGGCTATGGCTACACCTTC.

The genes are TRBV19 and TRBJ1-1; 9 bases match TRBD1. The CDR3 length is 14 residues. The V segment lost 6 bases and the J segment 5 bases; nucleotides outside the gene matches: 7. CDR1 and CDR2 from the germline V gene are LNHDA and SQIVND (reference sequence). In DNA form, the CDR3 reads TGTGCCAGTAGAAGGGACAGGGTGGGTACTGAAGCTTTCTTT. It encodes CASRRDRVGTEAFF. Looking up the rest from reference TRBV19 and TRBJ1-1 gives the full variable domain: DGGITQSPKYLFRKEGQNVTLSCEQNLNHDAMYWYRQDPGQGLRLIYYSQIVNDFQKGDIAEGYSVSREKKESFPLTVTSAQKNPTAFYLCASRRDRVGTEAFFGQGTRLTVV.

The rearrangement joins TRBV4-2 to TRBJ1-2; possible D gene TRBD1, 6 bases. Trimming removed 3 bases at V and 5 bases at J, with 13 bases between. The germline V gene encodes CDR1 LGHNA and CDR2 YNFKEQ. The CDR3 has 14 amino acids. The chain's CDR3 is CASSHNRAEYGYTF. The CDR3 DNA reads as TGTGCCAGCAGCCATAACAGGGCTGAATATGGCTACACCTTC.

This chain joins TRBV28 and TRBJ2-2; possibly TRBD2 for D (6 bases). This CDR3 is built from 12 residues. With 5 bases removed from V and 6 bases from J, the gap between germline ends came to 7 bases. Per the germline V gene, CDR1 is MDHEN and CDR2 is SYDVKM. CDR3 nucleotide sequence: TGTGCCAGCAGTCGGGGGTCCGGGGAGCTGTTTTTT. This codes for CASSRGSGELFF.

The chain carries TRBV7-2 and TRBJ1-3; D call uncertain. This CDR3 comprises 12 residues. Germline assignment: CDR1 SGHTA and CDR2 FQGNSA. The germline V and J ends were trimmed by 2 bases and 8 bases, with 7 bases remaining between them. CDR3 DNA: TGTGCCAGCAGCTTAAACGGGGACACCATATATTTT. It translates to CASSLNGDTIYF.

The V call is TRBV21-1, the J call TRBJ2-3; the table's D gene call, TRBD2, was not cross checked with the DNA. TRBV21-1 represents a pseudogene. The CDR3 covers 16 residues. The CDR3 sequence is CASSKGLCCVTDTQYF. CDR3 DNA: TGTGCCAGCAGCAAAGGTTTATGTTGTGTCACAGATACGCAGTATTTT.

This clone is a singleton in its sample. The V and J genes are TRBV28 and TRBJ1-3; possible D gene TRBD1, 6 bases. V shed 6 bases and J shed 4 bases, with 19 bases lying between them. Germline CDR1 reads MDHEN; CDR2 reads SYDVKM. The CDR3 runs to 16 residues. CDR3 protein: CASRRRQDTPGNTIYF. For the CDR3, the DNA is TGTGCCAGCAGACGGAGACAGGACACCCCGGGAAACACCATATATTTT. Looking up the rest from reference TRBV28 and TRBJ1-3 gives the full variable domain: DVKVTQSSRYLVKRTGEKVFLECVQDMDHENMFWYRQDPGLGLRLIYFSYDVKMKEKGDIPEGYSVSREKKERFSLILESASTNQTSMYLCASRRRQDTPGNTIYFGEGSWLTVV.